These 2 T cell receptor beta chains share one sample of origin, sequenced in a study of blood T cell repertoires in COVID-19. TCRdb's table, derived via immunoSEQ multiplex PCR, lists solely in-frame clones and lacks some. This table has approximately 340,000 clones, 87% appearing once. Sequenced material: peripheral blood. These TCRs come from a man between 25 and 39 years old with COVID-19, enrolled during active disease.

In DNA, the CDR3 is TGTGCCAGCAGTTTAATAAACACCGGGGAGCTGTTTTTT. It is translated as CASSLINTGELFF. The chain joins TRBV28 to TRBJ2-2; D remains unclear. The CDR3 runs to 13 residues. Germline assignment: CDR1 MDHEN and CDR2 SYDVKM. Trimming stripped 2 bases from V and 2 bases from J, with 3 bases between.

V gene TRBV11-2 combines with J gene TRBJ2-3; 16 bases fit TRBD2. Per germline, CDR1 SGHAT and CDR2 FQNNGV. This CDR3 is 17 amino acids long. Losses at the gene ends were 5 bases for V and 3 bases for J; bases not matched to a gene: 5. The CDR3 reads CASSPGTSGRGTDTQYF. Here the CDR3 DNA reads TGTGCCAGCAGCCCCGGGACTAGCGGGAGGGGAACAGATACGCAGTATTTT. Drawing the rest from reference TRBV11-2 and TRBJ2-3, the complete variable domain is EAGVAQSPRYKIIEKRQSVAFWCNPISGHATLYWYQQILGQGPKLLIQFQNNGVVDDSQLPKDRFSAERLKGVDSTLKIQPAKLEDSAVYLCASSPGTSGRGTDTQYFGPGTRLTVL.